This T cell receptor (beta chain) is drawn from a study of T cells in Graves' hyperthyroidism and ophthalmopathy. This clonotype appeared a few times. RNA transcripts provided the source from which TCR beta CDR3 regions were amplified. HTBI primers were the set used in a first-round RT-PCR of the TCR CDR3. One entry per CDR3 protein, called by TCRdb with MiXCR from the multiplex PCR reads. The sample carries some 420,000 distinct CDR3 sequences, roughly 13% recorded once. CDR1 is SGHRS and CDR2 is YFSETQ in the germline V gene. V dropped 0 bases and J dropped 4; count of bases not matched to a gene: 6. CDR3 size: 15 residues.

The receptor comes from a young woman with Graves' hyperthyroidism. The sample comprised blood. V is TRBV5-1 and J is TRBJ1-2, with 7 bases matching TRBD1. The CDR3 sequence is CASSLGATGPYGYTF. Written as DNA, the CDR3 is TGCGCCAGCAGCTTGGGAGCGACAGGGCCCTATGGCTACACCTTC.